This T cell receptor beta chain derives from a study of HIV-infected patients and healthy controls (dated by TCRdb to the mid-2010s). With respect to the entire study: After three months of therapy, CD4 counts in most of the 16 patients increased to a modest but significant degree while remaining below normal ranges. After a further year of therapy, viral load was undetectable in all patients, having already become undetectable in about 70% of the 16 patients by the second bleed. Whether deep TCR repertoire sequencing of small blood samples from HIV patients could capture immune perturbation and reconstitution was tested in the study. Patients lacked overall T-cell lymphocytopenia, and total CDR3 counts per chain did not differ significantly from controls. No consistent shift in CD8 counts was seen during early therapy, whereas a slight rise was seen in the CD4:CD8 ratio.

The CDR3 sequence holds 15 residues, the cysteine and phenylalanine included. Here the CDR3 DNA is all that survives: 45 bases in frame from base 1. Looking up the germline V gene yields CDR1 SGHTA and CDR2 FQGNSA. The germline V end is reduced by 5 bases and the J end by 3 bases; junction bases left unmatched: 4. Follow-up blood was drawn from HIV-infected patients roughly three months, about 14 weeks, after the initiation of antiretroviral therapy. Whole blood was used without cell fractionation, so all unsorted peripheral T cells were reflected in the repertoire. For RNA extraction, roughly 2.6 ml of peripheral blood was drawn into Tempus tubes. Treatment interruptions were among the grounds for excluding patients from enrollment, as were febrile or AIDS-related illness, tumors, hepatitis B or C coinfection, immunomodulatory therapy and recent vaccination. The TURBO-DNase kit was used to remove leftover genomic DNA, and GLOBINclear was used to deplete globin mRNA.

Findings and caveats that apply to the study as a whole: Roughly threefold more distinct CDR3s and higher Shannon diversity were observed in healthy control repertoires than in untreated HIV+ repertoires. Alpha-chain CDR3s from MAIT cells occurred at high frequency in healthy controls but were severely depleted in HIV+ repertoires. Most CMV-associated CDR3s became more frequent during therapy, although their change was not significant, whereas HIV-associated CDR3s showed a significant decrease in frequency. HLA typing of donors was not performed in the study. Comparisons were complicated by unequal numbers of distinct sequences between patients and controls, and rare events from HIV-infected data were overweighted by size-matching. Slight age and sex profile differences between the study cohorts did not explain the observed diversity differences. A major limit on how widely the findings apply, in the view of the authors, was that only sixteen HIV-infected individuals were processed. In the samples, alpha-beta chain pairing was left undetermined. Size-matched repertoire data did not replicate the apparent post-therapy recovery of the Gini index in HIV-infected patients. The dynamics of distinct T-cell subpopulations could not be separated, and sequencing depth was restricted, because whole blood was used. More CDR3s were shared between individuals among healthy controls than among HIV+ patients, as measured by Jaccard index and by the count of highly shared sequences. The therapy captured by the treated samples lasted only 2 to 3 months, arguably too short a period to observe immune reconstitution given low adult thymic output. HIV-infected repertoires showed significantly elevated mean Gini indices relative to controls, which possibly reflects oligoclonality. Significantly different mean usage between HIV-infected patients and controls was observed for eight alpha and eight beta V genes.

This clonotype has more than one count but fewer than ten. The antigen it binds to is not known. Per-base quality was not reported, and no clone a single base away is much larger than it. 500 to 600 ng RNA was reverse transcribed with SuperScript III using primers against the alpha and beta constant regions. Alpha and beta chain libraries were generated separately via chain-specific third strand synthesis with multiplexing indices. The protocol used a single primer pair to amplify all rearrangements within a chain, which avoided primer bias, and attached molecular barcodes to each cDNA molecule. T4 RNA Ligase 1 joined purified cDNA to a 5' RACE adapter that carried a random hexamer and the SP2 sequencing primer site. With slow temperature ramps used to favor optimal annealing, second strand synthesis was primed from the SP2 site with Phusion polymerase. The 12-nucleotide barcode on each molecule comprised two random hexamer sequences, both introduced before amplification and concatenated. P5 and P7 adapter elements plus a second index were added in a short first PCR, which was followed by a roughly 21-cycle amplification PCR with P5s and P7 primers. The libraries went through 27 PCR cycles in total, were quantified on a Qubit, were sized on a Bioanalyzer, and were diluted to approximately 4.2 nM. Sequencing of the normalized libraries was performed on an Illumina MiSeq with 2 x 250 paired-end kits. Reverse transcription reactions were cleaned up on MinElute columns and eluted into around 10 ul Tris-Cl. The adapter ligations were run for 20 to 25 hours at 16 degrees C, and AMPure XP beads at a 1:1 ratio were afterwards used to clean them. The authors' analysis ran thus. A modified Decombinator that output V, J, insert and barcode information was used to process the demultiplexed FASTQ files. Sequences that shared a barcode but differed from the dominant sequence were treated as errors and discarded, and barcodes were clustered at Levenshtein distance 3 and counted to estimate the original cDNA molecules. The R packages ineq, vegan, igraph and RCytoscape were used for downstream analyses, with IMGT nomenclature and CDR3 definitions applied. To avoid skew from clonal expansion, each TCR was counted once, and V gene usage was computed over distinct sequences. Whenever two unique CDR3 amino acid sequences within a donor differed by a single Levenshtein edit, similarity networks linked them. In the repertoires, a search was made for a compiled set of published HIV-specific CDR3s (roughly 97 alpha, approximately 700 beta) and CMV-specific CDR3s (approximately 13 alpha, 250 to 300 beta). It was shown by random subsampling to size-matched repertoires that the decreased diversity of patients was not caused by their lower sequence numbers. In-frame beta chains were kept once TCRdb had trimmed the public reads at Q25 with fastp and called clones with MiXCR. CDR3 protein duplicates are merged, each entry listing the most common genes and DNA. The V and J calls were determined by TCRdb, not by the authors. This sample lists about 6,500 distinct CDR3 sequences; roughly 8.1% were detected once. Around a sixth of the sample is held by the ten biggest clonotypes.

The rearrangement combines TRBV7-2 with TRBJ2-7; 13 central bases correspond to TRBD2. The receptor's source is an adult with HIV infection. Sequencing used blood, obtained during antiretroviral therapy. The DNA is TGTGCCAGCAGCCGCAGACTAGCGGGGGGCTACGAGCAGTACTTC. Translated, it reads CASSRRLAGGYEQYF.